The rows below give T cell receptor beta chains drawn from one sample of a study of blood T cell repertoires in COVID-19. Sequencing was performed with immunoSEQ multiplex PCR; in TCRdb, only in-frame clones are kept and a portion is missing. The sample consists of about 50,000 clones, 80% to 95% of them appearing once. Material: peripheral blood. The source of these receptors is a man aged 45-65 years with active COVID-19. CDR3s include the opening cysteine and the closing phenylalanine or tryptophan. Each record gives: D gene, V gene, J gene, clone size, CDR3 DNA, CDR3 protein. A D gene is named only where the DNA matches it firmly. Clone size appears in some rows only: once, few, many, or a class for an expanded clone.

d_call: -; v_call: TRBV3-1/TRBV3-2; j_call: TRBJ2-1; clone_size: -; cdr3_nt: TGTGCCAGCAGCCACAGGGGCTGGGACAATGAGCAGTTCTTC; cdr3_aa: CASSHRGWDNEQFF
d_call: TRBD1; v_call: TRBV4-1; j_call: TRBJ2-1; clone_size: -; cdr3_nt: TGCGCCAGCACTTTTTCCGGGACAGGGGGGAATGAGCAGTTCTTC; cdr3_aa: CASTFSGTGGNEQFF
d_call: TRBD2; v_call: TRBV9; j_call: TRBJ2-5; clone_size: -; cdr3_nt: TGTGCCAGCAGCCCAACCGGCGGGGGGAAAGAGACCCAGTACTTC; cdr3_aa: CASSPTGGGKETQYF
d_call: TRBD1; v_call: TRBV5-4; j_call: TRBJ1-6; clone_size: -; cdr3_nt: TGTGCCAGCAGCGTCGACAGGGGAAATTCACCCCTCCACTTT; cdr3_aa: CASSVDRGNSPLHF
d_call: TRBD1; v_call: TRBV5-1; j_call: TRBJ2-7; clone_size: -; cdr3_nt: TGCGCCAGCAGCCCAAGGGAGGGACAGGGAAGGTACGAGCAGTACTTC; cdr3_aa: CASSPREGQGRYEQYF
d_call: -; v_call: TRBV19; j_call: TRBJ1-5; clone_size: once; cdr3_nt: TGTGCCAGCAAGGCACCGAGCGGCAATCAGCCCCAGCATTTT; cdr3_aa: CASKAPSGNQPQHF
d_call: TRBD2; v_call: TRBV28; j_call: TRBJ2-3; clone_size: -; cdr3_nt: TGTGCCAGCAGAACCTCGAGCGGGGGGAGCACAGATACGCAGTATTTT; cdr3_aa: CASRTSSGGSTDTQYF
d_call: -; v_call: TRBV5-1; j_call: TRBJ1-1; clone_size: -; cdr3_nt: TGCGCCAGCCGGTACGAACAGGGTAGCACTGAAGCTTTCTTT; cdr3_aa: CASRYEQGSTEAFF
d_call: -; v_call: TRBV12-3/TRBV12-4; j_call: TRBJ1-2; clone_size: -; cdr3_nt: TGTGCCAGCAGTCCCGGGAACTATGGCTACACCTTC; cdr3_aa: CASSPGNYGYTF
d_call: TRBD1; v_call: TRBV5-6; j_call: TRBJ2-7; clone_size: -; cdr3_nt: TGTGCCAGCAGCTTGTATGGGACAGGGGTCTACGAGCAGTACTTC; cdr3_aa: CASSLYGTGVYEQYF
d_call: -; v_call: TRBV19; j_call: TRBJ1-1; clone_size: -; cdr3_nt: TGTGCCAGTAGTAAGGCAGGACATTTGATGAACACTGAAGCTTTCTTT; cdr3_aa: CASSKAGHLMNTEAFF
d_call: -; v_call: TRBV5-6; j_call: TRBJ1-4; clone_size: -; cdr3_nt: TGTGCCAGCAGCTTGGGACAGGAAAGGACTAATGAAAAACTGTTTTTT; cdr3_aa: CASSLGQERTNEKLFF
d_call: TRBD1; v_call: TRBV12-5; j_call: TRBJ1-2; clone_size: -; cdr3_nt: TGTGCTAGTGGTTTGGTCTTGGGACAGGGGGCGCGAGGCTACACCTTC; cdr3_aa: CASGLVLGQGARGYTF
d_call: -; v_call: TRBV7-6; j_call: TRBJ2-5; clone_size: -; cdr3_nt: TGTGCCAGCAGCTTAGAAGAGGCCCAGTACTTC; cdr3_aa: CASSLEEAQYF
d_call: -; v_call: TRBV21-1; j_call: TRBJ2-5; clone_size: -; cdr3_nt: TGTGCCAGCAGAGACGAGCTTCAGACTAGCGGGGGGGCCCCCCGTCAGGAGACCCAGTACTTC; cdr3_aa: CASRDELQTSGGAPRQETQYF
d_call: -; v_call: TRBV27; j_call: TRBJ1-6; clone_size: -; cdr3_nt: TGTGCCAGCAGTTTATCAGGGGTAATTAATTCACCCCTCCACTTT; cdr3_aa: CASSLSGVINSPLHF
d_call: TRBD1; v_call: TRBV19; j_call: TRBJ2-7; clone_size: -; cdr3_nt: TGTGCCAGTAAGGAGGACAGGGGATACGAGCAGTACTTC; cdr3_aa: CASKEDRGYEQYF
d_call: TRBD2; v_call: TRBV27; j_call: TRBJ2-2; clone_size: -; cdr3_nt: TGTGCCAGTCGGGACTACTACGACACCGGGGAGCTGTTTTTT; cdr3_aa: CASRDYYDTGELFF
d_call: -; v_call: TRBV9; j_call: TRBJ2-2; clone_size: -; cdr3_nt: TGTGCCAGCAGCGTTCTGGGCGCGAACACCGGGGAGCTGTTTTTT; cdr3_aa: CASSVLGANTGELFF
d_call: TRBD1; v_call: TRBV18; j_call: TRBJ1-3; clone_size: once; cdr3_nt: TGTGCCAGCTCACCACGACGGGCTACAGGGGGCTCTGGAAACACCATATATTTT; cdr3_aa: CASSPRRATGGSGNTIYF
d_call: -; v_call: TRBV6-2/TRBV6-3; j_call: TRBJ2-3; clone_size: -; cdr3_nt: TGTGCCAGCAGTCGGACTAACGAGGTAGATACGCAGTATTTT; cdr3_aa: CASSRTNEVDTQYF
d_call: TRBD1; v_call: TRBV4-1; j_call: TRBJ1-1; clone_size: -; cdr3_nt: TGCGCCAGCAGCCAACCCCCCGGGACAGGGAACACTGAAGCTTTCTTT; cdr3_aa: CASSQPPGTGNTEAFF
d_call: -; v_call: TRBV5-5; j_call: TRBJ1-3; clone_size: -; cdr3_nt: TGTGCCAGCAGCCCGGGGAGATCCTATACCGTTGGAAACACCATATATTTT; cdr3_aa: CASSPGRSYTVGNTIYF
d_call: -; v_call: TRBV5-1; j_call: TRBJ2-2; clone_size: once; cdr3_nt: TGCGCCAGCAGCCGGGAGAACACCGGGGAGCTGTTTTTT; cdr3_aa: CASSRENTGELFF
d_call: TRBD2; v_call: TRBV18; j_call: TRBJ2-1; clone_size: -; cdr3_nt: TGTGCCAGCTCAAGCCCTAAACTAGCGGGGTTTTACAATGAGCAGTTCTTC; cdr3_aa: CASSSPKLAGFYNEQFF
d_call: -; v_call: TRBV19; j_call: TRBJ1-4; clone_size: -; cdr3_nt: TGTGCCAGTAGTATCATGTCGTCGGTGCCTAATGAAAAACTGTTTTTT; cdr3_aa: CASSIMSSVPNEKLFF
d_call: -; v_call: TRBV27; j_call: TRBJ1-2; clone_size: -; cdr3_nt: TGTGCCAGCAGTTTTTTTTCGACAGCAAACTATGGCTACACCTTC; cdr3_aa: CASSFFSTANYGYTF
d_call: TRBD1; v_call: TRBV6-5; j_call: TRBJ1-5; clone_size: once; cdr3_nt: TGTGCCAGCAGGGTGATACAGGGGGCAGTTCAGCCCCAGCATTTT; cdr3_aa: CASRVIQGAVQPQHF
d_call: TRBD2; v_call: TRBV5-8; j_call: TRBJ2-5; clone_size: -; cdr3_nt: TGTGCCAGCAGCTGGAGCGGGGGGGCCTCCCAAGAGACCCAGTACTTC; cdr3_aa: CASSWSGGASQETQYF
d_call: -; v_call: TRBV7-2; j_call: TRBJ2-1; clone_size: -; cdr3_nt: TGTGCCAGCAGCCCGGGGTTTGAGCAGTTCTTC; cdr3_aa: CASSPGFEQFF
d_call: -; v_call: TRBV2; j_call: TRBJ2-7; clone_size: -; cdr3_nt: TGTGCCAGCAGGCTTATAACTACCTACGAGCAGTACTTC; cdr3_aa: CASRLITTYEQYF
d_call: TRBD2; v_call: TRBV4-2; j_call: TRBJ2-1; clone_size: -; cdr3_nt: TGTGCCAGCAGCCAAGGGATGGGGCGGGGGGGCCCGTACACACATGAGCAGTTCTTC; cdr3_aa: CASSQGMGRGGPYTHEQFF
d_call: TRBD2; v_call: TRBV2; j_call: TRBJ2-2; clone_size: -; cdr3_nt: TGTGCCAGCAGTGGACTAGCGGGAAAGAACACCGGGGAGCTGTTTTTT; cdr3_aa: CASSGLAGKNTGELFF
d_call: -; v_call: TRBV4-2; j_call: TRBJ2-1; clone_size: -; cdr3_nt: TGTGCCAGCAGCCAAGAGTGGAATAGCGATAGGACCAATGAGCAGTTCTTC; cdr3_aa: CASSQEWNSDRTNEQFF